The entry below describes one TCR beta chain. The CDR3 covers 14 residues. Per germline, CDR1 SQVTM and CDR2 ANQGSEA. V dropped 7 bases and J dropped 4 bases, with 19 bases sitting between them. This entry belongs to a study of blood T cell repertoires in COVID-19. The overall study: PBMCs, B-cell-depleted T cells, or T cells were the source of the cDNA or gDNA that made up the material.

Clones were read by immunoSEQ multiplex PCR, and TCRdb kept only the in-frame ones, dropping some. The sample carries some 150,000 clones, about four fifths recorded once. Sequencing was done on a sample of peripheral blood. This receptor was taken from a human donor with acute or convalescent COVID-19. The donor label of this sample is uncertain. The rearrangement uses TRBV29-1 and TRBJ1-1; possible D gene TRBD1, 6 bases. The CDR3 DNA reads as TGCAGCGGTGCACTACAGGGTGCGCGCACTGAAGCTTTCTTT. Protein: CSGALQGARTEAFF.